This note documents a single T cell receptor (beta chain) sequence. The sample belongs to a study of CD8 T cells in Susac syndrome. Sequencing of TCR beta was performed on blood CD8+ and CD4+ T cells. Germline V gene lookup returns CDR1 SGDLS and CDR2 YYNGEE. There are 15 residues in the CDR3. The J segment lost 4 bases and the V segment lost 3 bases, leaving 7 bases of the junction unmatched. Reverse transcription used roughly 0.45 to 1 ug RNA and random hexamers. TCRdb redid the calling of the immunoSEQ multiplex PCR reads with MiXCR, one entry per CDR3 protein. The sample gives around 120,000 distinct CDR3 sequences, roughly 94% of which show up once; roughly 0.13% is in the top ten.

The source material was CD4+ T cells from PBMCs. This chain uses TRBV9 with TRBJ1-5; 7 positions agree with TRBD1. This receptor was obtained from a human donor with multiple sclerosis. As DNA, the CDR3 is TGTGCCAGCAGCGGTTTGGGACAGATTAATCAGCCCCAGCATTTT. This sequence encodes CASSGLGQINQPQHF. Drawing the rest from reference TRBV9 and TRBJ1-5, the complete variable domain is DSGVTQTPKHLITATGQRVTLRCSPRSGDLSVYWYQQSLDQGLQFLIQYYNGEERAKGNILERFSAQQFPDLHSELNLSSLELGDSALYFCASSGLGQINQPQHFGDGTRLSIL.